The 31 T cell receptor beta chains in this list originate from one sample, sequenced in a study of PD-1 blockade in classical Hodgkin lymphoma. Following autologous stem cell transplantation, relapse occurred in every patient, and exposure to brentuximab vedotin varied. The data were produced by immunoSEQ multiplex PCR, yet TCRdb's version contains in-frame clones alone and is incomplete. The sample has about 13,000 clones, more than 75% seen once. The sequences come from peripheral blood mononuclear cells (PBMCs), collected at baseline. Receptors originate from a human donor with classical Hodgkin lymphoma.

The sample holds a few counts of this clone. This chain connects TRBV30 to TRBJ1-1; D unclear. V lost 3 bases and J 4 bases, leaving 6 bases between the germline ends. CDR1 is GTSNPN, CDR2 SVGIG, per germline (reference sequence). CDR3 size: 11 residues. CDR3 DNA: TGTGCCTGGAGCTGGGGCACTGAAGCTTTCTTT. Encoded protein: CAWSWGTEAFF.

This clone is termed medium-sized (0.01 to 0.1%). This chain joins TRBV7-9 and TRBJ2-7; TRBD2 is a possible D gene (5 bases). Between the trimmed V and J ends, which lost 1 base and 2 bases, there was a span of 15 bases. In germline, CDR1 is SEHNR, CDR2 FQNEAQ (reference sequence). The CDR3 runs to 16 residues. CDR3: CASSLESSQRPYEQYF. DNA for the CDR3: TGTGCCAGCAGCTTAGAATCCTCCCAGCGGCCCTACGAGCAGTACTTC.

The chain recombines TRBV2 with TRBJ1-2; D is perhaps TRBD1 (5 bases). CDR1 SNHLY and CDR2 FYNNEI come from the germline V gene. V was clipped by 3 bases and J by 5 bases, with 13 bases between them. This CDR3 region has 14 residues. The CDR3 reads CASSEITGGYGYTF. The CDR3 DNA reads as TGTGCCAGCAGTGAGATAACAGGTGGATATGGCTACACCTTC.

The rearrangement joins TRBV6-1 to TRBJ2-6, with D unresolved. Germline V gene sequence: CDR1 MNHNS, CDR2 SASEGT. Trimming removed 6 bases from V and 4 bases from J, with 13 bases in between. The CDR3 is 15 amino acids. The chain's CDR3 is CASSLLGPGANVLTF. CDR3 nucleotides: TGTGCCAGCAGCCTTCTTGGGCCGGGGGCCAACGTCCTGACTTTC.

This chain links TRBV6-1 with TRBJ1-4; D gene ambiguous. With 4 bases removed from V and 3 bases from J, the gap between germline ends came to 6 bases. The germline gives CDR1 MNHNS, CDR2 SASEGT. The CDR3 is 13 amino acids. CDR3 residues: CASSGRANEKLFF. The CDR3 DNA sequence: TGTGCCAGCAGTGGGAGGGCTAATGAAAAACTGTTTTTT.

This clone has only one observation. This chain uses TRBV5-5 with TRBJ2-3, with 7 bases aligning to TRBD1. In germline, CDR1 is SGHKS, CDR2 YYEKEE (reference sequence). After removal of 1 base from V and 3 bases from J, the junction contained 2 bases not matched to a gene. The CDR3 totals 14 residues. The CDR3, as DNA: TGTGCCAGCAGCTTGACAGGGGTAACAGATACGCAGTATTTT. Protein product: CASSLTGVTDTQYF.

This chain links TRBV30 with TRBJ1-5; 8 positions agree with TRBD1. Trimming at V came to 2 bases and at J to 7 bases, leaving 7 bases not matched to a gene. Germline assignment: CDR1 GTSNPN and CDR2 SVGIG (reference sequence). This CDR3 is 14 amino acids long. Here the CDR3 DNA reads TGTGCCTGGAGTCAAGGACAGGGACGGCAGCCCCAGCATTTT. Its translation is CAWSQGQGRQPQHF.

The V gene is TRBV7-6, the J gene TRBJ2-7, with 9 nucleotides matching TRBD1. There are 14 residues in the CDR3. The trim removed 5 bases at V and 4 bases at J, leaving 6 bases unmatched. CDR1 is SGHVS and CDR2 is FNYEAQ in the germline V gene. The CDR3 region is CASSDSGQGYEQYF. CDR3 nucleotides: TGTGCCAGCAGCGATTCGGGACAGGGTTACGAGCAGTACTTC.

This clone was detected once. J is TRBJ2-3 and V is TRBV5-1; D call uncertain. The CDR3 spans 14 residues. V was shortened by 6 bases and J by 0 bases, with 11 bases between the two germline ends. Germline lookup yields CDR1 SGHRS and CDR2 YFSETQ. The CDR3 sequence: CASNSQRSTDTQYF. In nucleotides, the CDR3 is TGCGCCAGCAATAGCCAGCGAAGCACAGATACGCAGTATTTT.

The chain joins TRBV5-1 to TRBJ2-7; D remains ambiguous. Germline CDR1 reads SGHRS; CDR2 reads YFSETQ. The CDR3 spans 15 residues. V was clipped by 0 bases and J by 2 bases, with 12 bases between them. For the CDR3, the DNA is TGCGCCAGCAGCTTGGAGCCGGGCTCAGCCTACGAGCAGTACTTC. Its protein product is CASSLEPGSAYEQYF.

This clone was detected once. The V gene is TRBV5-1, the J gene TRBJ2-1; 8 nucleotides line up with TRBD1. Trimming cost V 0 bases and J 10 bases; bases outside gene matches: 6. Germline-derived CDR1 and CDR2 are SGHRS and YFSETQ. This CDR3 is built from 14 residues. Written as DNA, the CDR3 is TGCGCCAGCAGCTTGGCCATGACAGGGGAAGAGCAGTTCTTC. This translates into CASSLAMTGEEQFF.

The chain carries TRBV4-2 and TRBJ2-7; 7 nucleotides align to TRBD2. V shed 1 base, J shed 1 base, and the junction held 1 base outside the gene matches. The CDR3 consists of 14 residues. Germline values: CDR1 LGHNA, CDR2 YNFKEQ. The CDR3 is CASSQGEGSYEQYF. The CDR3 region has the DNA TGTGCCAGCAGCCAAGGGGAGGGTTCCTACGAGCAGTACTTC.

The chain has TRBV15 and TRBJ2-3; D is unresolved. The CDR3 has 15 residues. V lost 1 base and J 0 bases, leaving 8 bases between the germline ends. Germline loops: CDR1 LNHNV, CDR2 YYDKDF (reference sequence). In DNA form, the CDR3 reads TGTGCCACCAGCAGAGCGGGCCTTAGCACAGATACGCAGTATTTT. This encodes CATSRAGLSTDTQYF.

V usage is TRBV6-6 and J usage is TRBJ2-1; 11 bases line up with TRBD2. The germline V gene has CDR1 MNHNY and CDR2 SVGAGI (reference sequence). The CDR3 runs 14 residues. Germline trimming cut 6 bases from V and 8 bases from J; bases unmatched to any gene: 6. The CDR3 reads CASSRTSGRHEQFF. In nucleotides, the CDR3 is TGTGCCAGCAGCCGAACTAGCGGGAGACATGAGCAGTTCTTC.

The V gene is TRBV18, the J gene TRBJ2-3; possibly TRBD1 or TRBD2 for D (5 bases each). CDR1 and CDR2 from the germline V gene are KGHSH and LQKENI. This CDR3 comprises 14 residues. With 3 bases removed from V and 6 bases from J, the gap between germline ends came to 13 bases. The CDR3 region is CASSPGPTPDTQYF. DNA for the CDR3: TGTGCCAGCTCACCGGGACCGACGCCTGATACGCAGTATTTT.

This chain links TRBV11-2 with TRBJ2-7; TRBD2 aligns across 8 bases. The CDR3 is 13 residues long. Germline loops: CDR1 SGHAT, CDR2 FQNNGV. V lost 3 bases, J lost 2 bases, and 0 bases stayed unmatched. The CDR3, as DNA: TGTGCCAGCAGCTTGGGACTAGCCTACGAGCAGTACTTC. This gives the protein CASSLGLAYEQYF.

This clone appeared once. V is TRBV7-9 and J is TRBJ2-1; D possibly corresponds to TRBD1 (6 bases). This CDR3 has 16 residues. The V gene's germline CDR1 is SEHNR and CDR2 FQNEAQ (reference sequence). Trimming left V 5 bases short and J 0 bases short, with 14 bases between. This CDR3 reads CASSRVTGSSYNEQFF. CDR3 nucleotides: TGTGCCAGCAGCCGGGTGACAGGAAGCTCCTACAATGAGCAGTTCTTC.

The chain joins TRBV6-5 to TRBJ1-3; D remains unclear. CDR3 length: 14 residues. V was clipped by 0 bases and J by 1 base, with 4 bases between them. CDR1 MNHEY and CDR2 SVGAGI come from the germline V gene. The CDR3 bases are TGTGCCAGCAGTTACTCCAGATCTGGAAACACCATATATTTT. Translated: CASSYSRSGNTIYF.

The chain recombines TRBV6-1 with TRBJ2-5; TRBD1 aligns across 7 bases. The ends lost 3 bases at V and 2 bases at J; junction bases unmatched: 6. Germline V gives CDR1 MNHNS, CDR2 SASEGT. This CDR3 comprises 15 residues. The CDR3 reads CASSEPGQPQETQYF. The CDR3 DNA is TGTGCCAGCAGTGAGCCGGGACAGCCACAAGAGACCCAGTACTTC.

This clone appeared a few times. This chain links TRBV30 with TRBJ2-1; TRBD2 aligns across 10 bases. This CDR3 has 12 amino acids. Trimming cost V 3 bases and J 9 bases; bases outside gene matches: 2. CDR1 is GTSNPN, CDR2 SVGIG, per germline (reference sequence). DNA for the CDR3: TGTGCCTGGAGACTAGCGGGGATTGAGCAGTTCTTC. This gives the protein CAWRLAGIEQFF. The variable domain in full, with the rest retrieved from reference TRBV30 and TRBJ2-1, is SQTIHQWPATLVQPVGSPLSLECTVEGTSNPNLYWYRQAAGRGLQLLFYSVGIGQISSEVPQNLSASRPQDRQFILSSKKLLLSDSGFYLCAWRLAGIEQFFGPGTRLTVL.

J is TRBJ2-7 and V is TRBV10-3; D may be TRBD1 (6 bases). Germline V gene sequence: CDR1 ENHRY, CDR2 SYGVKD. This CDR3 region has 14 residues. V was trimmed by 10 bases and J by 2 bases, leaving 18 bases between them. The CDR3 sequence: CASRPPTGTYEQYF. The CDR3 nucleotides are TGTGCCAGCAGGCCACCGACAGGTACCTACGAGCAGTACTTC.

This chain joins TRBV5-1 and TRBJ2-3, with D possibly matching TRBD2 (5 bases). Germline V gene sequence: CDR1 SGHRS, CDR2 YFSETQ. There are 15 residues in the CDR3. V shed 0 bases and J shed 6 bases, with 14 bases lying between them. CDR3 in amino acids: CASSLGSSHGDTQYF. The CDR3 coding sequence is TGCGCCAGCAGCTTGGGCTCTAGCCATGGGGATACGCAGTATTTT.

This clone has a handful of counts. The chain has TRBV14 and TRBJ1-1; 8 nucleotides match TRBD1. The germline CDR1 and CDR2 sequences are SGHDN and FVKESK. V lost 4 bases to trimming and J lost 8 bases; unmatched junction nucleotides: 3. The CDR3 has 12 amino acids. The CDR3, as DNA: TGTGCCAGCAGCCCCGGACAGGGAGAAGCTTTCTTT. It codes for CASSPGQGEAFF.

The chain's CDR3 is CAWINWQVNTEAFF. The CDR3 nucleotides read TGTGCCTGGATCAATTGGCAGGTAAACACTGAAGCTTTCTTT. V and J are TRBV30 and TRBJ1-1; D gene unclear. Trimming stripped 4 bases from V and 2 bases from J, with 14 bases between. CDR3 length: 14 amino acids. Germline V lookup: CDR1 GTSNPN, CDR2 SVGIG (reference sequence).

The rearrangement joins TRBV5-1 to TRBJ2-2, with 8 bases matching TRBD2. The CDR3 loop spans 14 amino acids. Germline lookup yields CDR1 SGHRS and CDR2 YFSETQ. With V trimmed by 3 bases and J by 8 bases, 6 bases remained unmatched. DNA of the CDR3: TGCGCCAGCAGCTCGGGACTAGTTTTTGGGGAGCTGTTTTTT. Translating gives CASSSGLVFGELFF.

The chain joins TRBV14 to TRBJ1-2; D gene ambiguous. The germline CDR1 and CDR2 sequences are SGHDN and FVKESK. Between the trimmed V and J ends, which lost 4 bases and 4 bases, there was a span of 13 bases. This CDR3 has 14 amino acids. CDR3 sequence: CASSPPWGGYGYTF. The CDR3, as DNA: TGTGCCAGCAGCCCCCCATGGGGAGGCTATGGCTACACCTTC.

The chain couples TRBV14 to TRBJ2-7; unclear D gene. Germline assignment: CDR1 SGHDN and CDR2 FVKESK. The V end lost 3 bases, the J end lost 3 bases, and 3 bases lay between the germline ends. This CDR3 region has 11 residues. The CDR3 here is CASSHHYEQYF. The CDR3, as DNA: TGTGCCAGCAGCCACCACTACGAGCAGTACTTC. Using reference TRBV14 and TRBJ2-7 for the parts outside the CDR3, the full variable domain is EAGVTQFPSHSVIEKGQTVTLRCDPISGHDNLYWYRRVMGKEIKFLLHFVKESKQDESGMPNNRFLAERTGGTYSTLKVQPAELEDSGVYFCASSHHYEQYFGPGTRLTVT.

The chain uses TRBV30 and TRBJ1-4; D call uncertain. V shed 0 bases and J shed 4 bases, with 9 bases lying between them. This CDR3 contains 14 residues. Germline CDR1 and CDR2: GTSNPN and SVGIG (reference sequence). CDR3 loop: CAWSVQHSNEKLFF. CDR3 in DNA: TGTGCCTGGAGTGTACAACATAGTAATGAAAAACTGTTTTTT.

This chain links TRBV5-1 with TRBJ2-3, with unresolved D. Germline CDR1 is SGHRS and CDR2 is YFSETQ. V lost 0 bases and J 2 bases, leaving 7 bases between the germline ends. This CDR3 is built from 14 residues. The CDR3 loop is CASSLEAATDTQYF. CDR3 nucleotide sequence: TGCGCCAGCAGCTTGGAGGCAGCCACAGATACGCAGTATTTT.

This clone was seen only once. CDR3 sequence: CASSSAGGAGSYEQYF. In DNA, the CDR3 is TGTGCCAGCAGTTCGGCAGGGGGCGCCGGCTCCTACGAGCAGTACTTC. This sequence joins TRBV28 and TRBJ2-7; the match to TRBD1 covers 8 bases. From germline, CDR1 is MDHEN and CDR2 SYDVKM. The CDR3 runs 16 residues. J gave up 0 bases and V 4 bases, and 8 bases lay outside the gene matches.

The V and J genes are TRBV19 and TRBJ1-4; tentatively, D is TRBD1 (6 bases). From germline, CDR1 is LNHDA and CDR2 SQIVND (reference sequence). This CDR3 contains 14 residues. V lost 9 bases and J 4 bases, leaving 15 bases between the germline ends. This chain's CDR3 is CASRNRDINEKLFF. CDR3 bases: TGTGCCAGCAGGAACAGGGATATTAATGAAAAACTGTTTTTT.